The 9 T cell receptor beta chains below were found in one sample sequenced in a study of T cell repertoires in cytomegalovirus infection. Antigens of these TCRs are unknown. TCRdb independently ran MiXCR on the reads; one entry per CDR3 protein. The sample holds roughly 700,000 distinct CDR3 sequences, roughly 33% seen once. Sequencing used cultured PBMCs, obtained from culture after CMV antigen stimulation. These receptors all come from a human donor in good health (CMV status not recorded). Some clones in this sample may be carry-over from other donors' samples.

The rearrangement joins TRBV11-2 to TRBJ2-1; D possibly corresponds to TRBD1 (5 bases). The V and J ends lost 1 base and 7 bases respectively, with 8 bases between them. The length of the CDR3 is 13 residues. CDR1 SGHAT and CDR2 FQNNGV come from the germline V gene. This CDR3 reads CASSLGAGNEQFF. The DNA of the CDR3 is TGTGCCAGCAGCTTAGGTGCAGGGAATGAGCAGTTCTTC.

In this sample, this clonotype turned up many times. V gene TRBV12-3 or TRBV12-4 combines with J gene TRBJ1-5; 11 bases map to TRBD1. The V gene end was trimmed by 7 bases and the J gene end by 5 bases; junction bases not matched to a gene: 7. The CDR3 extends over 15 amino acids. The CDR3 loop is CASKKGGQGDQPQHF. DNA for the CDR3: TGTGCCAGCAAGAAAGGGGGACAGGGGGATCAGCCCCAGCATTTT.

The gene calls are TRBV2 and TRBJ1-5, with 10 bases identical to TRBD1. The CDR3 has 15 residues. Germline values: CDR1 SNHLY, CDR2 FYNNEI. Unmatched junction bases numbered 2, after V lost 4 bases and J lost 2 bases. The CDR3 coding sequence is TGTGCCAGCAGTGGCGGGACAGGGGGCAATCAGCCCCAGCATTTT. This codes for CASSGGTGGNQPQHF.

Many counts were recorded for this clonotype. The J gene is TRBJ2-6, the V gene TRBV12-3 or TRBV12-4; D may match TRBD1 or TRBD2 (5 bases each). V lost 6 bases, J lost 6 bases, and 15 bases lay in between. The CDR3 totals 15 residues. DNA of the CDR3: TGTGCCAGCAGCCTGGGACGATCGGTGGCCAACGTCCTGACTTTC. Amino acid sequence: CASSLGRSVANVLTF.

The CDR3 DNA reads TGTGCCAGCAGTCCAAGTCCTCGAAGGAAACTGTTTTTT. It codes for CASSPSPRRKLFF. V gene TRBV27 combines with J gene TRBJ1-4; D gene ambiguous. CDR3 length: 13 amino acids. V shed 5 bases and J shed 11 bases, with 15 bases lying between them. The germline gives CDR1 MNHEY, CDR2 SMNVEV (reference sequence).

A few counts support this clonotype. V usage is TRBV20-1 and J usage is TRBJ1-1, with D possibly TRBD1 on 5 matching bases. The CDR3 has 13 amino acids. Germline assignment: CDR1 DFQATT and CDR2 SNEGSKA (reference sequence). Trimming removed 5 bases at V and 3 bases at J, with 13 bases between. Here the CDR3 reads CSAPGAAYTEAFF. DNA for the CDR3: TGCAGTGCTCCTGGGGCAGCGTACACTGAAGCTTTCTTT.

CDR3 DNA: TGTGCCAGCAGCCAGGACAGGGGGGAACTGTCGCCCCAGCATTTT. It encodes CASSQDRGELSPQHF. The rearrangement uses TRBV7-6 and TRBJ1-5, with 10 bases lining up with TRBD1. V was clipped by 5 bases and J by 9 bases; unmatched bases: 10. The CDR3 extends over 15 amino acids. Germline V gene lookup returns CDR1 SGHVS and CDR2 FNYEAQ.

V usage is TRBV2 and J usage is TRBJ1-5; D may be TRBD1 (5 bases). The CDR3 loop spans 13 amino acids. Germline V gives CDR1 SNHLY, CDR2 FYNNEI. V was clipped by 0 bases and J by 7 bases, with 7 bases between them. The CDR3, as DNA: TGTGCCAGCAGTGAAGCTTGGGGGCAGCCCCAGCATTTT. Translated: CASSEAWGQPQHF.

The genes are TRBV7-2 and TRBJ1-5; maybe TRBD1 (5 bases). This CDR3 has 15 residues. Trimming shortened V by 2 bases and J by 7 bases, and 15 bases separated the two germline ends. Germline CDR1 SGHTA, CDR2 FQGNSA. The CDR3 nucleotides read TGTGCCAGCAGCTTAAAGCCAGGCGCAGGGCAGCCCCAGCATTTT. It specifies CASSLKPGAGQPQHF. The full variable domain, with the rest looked up from reference TRBV7-2 and TRBJ1-5, is GAGVSQSPSNKVTEKGKDVELRCDPISGHTALYWYRQSLGQGLEFLIYFQGNSAPDKSGLPSDRFSAERTGGSVSTLTIQRTQQEDSAVYLCASSLKPGAGQPQHFGDGTRLSIL.